A single sample gave rise to the 14 T cell receptor beta chains below, sequenced in a study of OX40 agonist ivuxolimab in advanced cancers. TCRdb's table, derived via immunoSEQ multiplex PCR, lists solely in-frame clones and lacks some. Among approximately 77,000 clones listed, about 89% were seen once. The sample was CD4+ or CD8+ T cells sorted from blood, taken in a trial of the OX40 agonist ivuxolimab. The receptors stem from an adult with an advanced solid tumor such as melanoma, head and neck, liver or kidney cancer.

The CDR3 nucleotides read TGTGCCAGCAGCGTCACAGGAAACACTGAAGCTTTCTTT. This sequence encodes CASSVTGNTEAFF. V is TRBV7-2 and J is TRBJ1-1; D is possibly TRBD1 (5 bases). Trimming removed 5 bases at V and 2 bases at J, with 9 bases between. The CDR3 is 13 amino acids. Looked up from germline, CDR1 is SGHTA and CDR2 is FQGNSA.

Comments on this clone: Different DNA sequences within this sample yield the same CDR3. The rearrangement links TRBV30 to TRBJ2-2, with TRBD2 matching 7 bases. Looked up from germline, CDR1 is GTSNPN and CDR2 is SVGIG (reference sequence). CDR3 length equals 16 residues. Trimming at V came to 0 bases and at J to 5 bases, leaving 9 bases not matched to a gene. The CDR3 bases are TGTGCCTGGAGTGTGAGAGGGAGGGCCGGAACCGGGGAGCTGTTTTTT. Protein: CAWSVRGRAGTGELFF.

The rearrangement uses TRBV19 and TRBJ2-7, with 7 bases lining up with TRBD1. The CDR3 is made up of 13 amino acids. CDR1 and CDR2 from the germline V gene are LNHDA and SQIVND (reference sequence). The V gene end was trimmed by 9 bases and the J gene end by 4 bases; junction bases not matched to a gene: 9. CDR3 nucleotide sequence: TGTGCCAGCCGCCCGACAGGGCTTTACGAGCAGTACTTC. Its protein product is CASRPTGLYEQYF.

The chain couples TRBV7-9 to TRBJ1-4; D unclear. From germline, CDR1 is SEHNR and CDR2 FQNEAQ (reference sequence). The V end was cut by 4 bases, the J end by 4 bases, with 7 bases between. The CDR3 has 13 residues. DNA of the CDR3: TGTGCCAGCAGCTATAGAGTTAATGAAAAACTGTTTTTT. Translated: CASSYRVNEKLFF.

The chain has TRBV10-1 and TRBJ2-7, with unresolved D. The V gene's germline CDR1 is WNHNN and CDR2 SYGVQD (reference sequence). The V end was cut by 3 bases, the J end by 4 bases, with 4 bases between. This CDR3 has 11 residues. DNA of the CDR3: TGCGCCAGCAGTGAAGGGTACGAGCAGTACTTC. Translated: CASSEGYEQYF.

The chain combines TRBV5-6 with TRBJ2-3; 9 bases map to TRBD2. Germline values: CDR1 SGHDT, CDR2 YYEEEE. The CDR3 runs 15 residues. J lost 2 bases, V lost 0 bases, and 1 base had no gene match. CDR3 region: CASSLGLAATDTQYF. The CDR3 DNA reads as TGTGCCAGCAGCTTGGGACTAGCGGCCACAGATACGCAGTATTTT.

This clone was seen a single time. The CDR3 loop reads CASTAGGVETQYF. The DNA of the CDR3 is TGTGCCAGTACCGCGGGAGGGGTTGAGACCCAGTACTTC. V is TRBV19 and J is TRBJ2-5; 9 bases agree with TRBD2. The CDR3 is made up of 13 amino acids. Germline V gives CDR1 LNHDA, CDR2 SQIVND (reference sequence). Unmatched junction bases numbered 5, after V lost 7 bases and J lost 5 bases. Full variable domain (remainder filled in from reference TRBV19 and TRBJ2-5): DGGITQSPKYLFRKEGQNVTLSCEQNLNHDAMYWYRQDPGQGLRLIYYSQIVNDFQKGDIAEGYSVSREKKESFPLTVTSAQKNPTAFYLCASTAGGVETQYFGPGTRLLVL.

This clone was counted between two and nine times. Written as DNA, the CDR3 is TGTGCCAGCAGCCCGCATAGGACTAGCGGAGAGCAGTTCTTC. It is translated as CASSPHRTSGEQFF. This chain links TRBV7-3 with TRBJ2-1, with 10 nucleotides matching TRBD2. CDR1 and CDR2 (germline): SGHTA, FQGTGA. V gave up 5 bases and J gave up 10 bases; unmatched junction bases: 8. The CDR3 spans 14 residues.

V usage is TRBV7-9 and J usage is TRBJ2-7; D not resolved. Germline assignment: CDR1 SEHNR and CDR2 FQNEAQ (reference sequence). The CDR3 spans 14 residues. The V and J ends lost 2 bases and 1 base respectively, with 9 bases between them. For the CDR3, the DNA is TGTGCCAGCAGCTTAAGCGCCTTGTCCTACGAGCAGTACTTC. Protein product: CASSLSALSYEQYF.

The chain carries TRBV7-2 and TRBJ2-1; 8 bases map to TRBD2. Per the germline V gene, CDR1 is SGHTA and CDR2 is FQGNSA. V lost 0 bases, J lost 12 bases, and 10 bases stayed unmatched. CDR3 length: 15 amino acids. For the CDR3, the DNA is TGTGCCAGCAGCTTAGCCAGCGGGAGTCCAGTAGGGCAGTTCTTC. It is translated as CASSLASGSPVGQFF.

This clone was recorded once. The genes are TRBV5-1 and TRBJ2-5; 8 bases are a match to TRBD2. Losses at the gene ends were 4 bases for V and 2 bases for J; bases not matched to a gene: 7. Germline assignment: CDR1 SGHRS and CDR2 YFSETQ. The CDR3 sequence is 15 residues long. CDR3 DNA: TGCGCCAGCAGCGGCGGGACTAGTTGGCAAGAGACCCAGTACTTC. It is translated as CASSGGTSWQETQYF.

The chain carries TRBV2 and TRBJ2-5; no clear D. This CDR3 spans 14 amino acids. Trimming took 7 bases from V and 2 from J, leaving 14 bases between them. The germline gives CDR1 SNHLY, CDR2 FYNNEI. In DNA, the CDR3 is TGTGCCAGCACTACAGCTTCCCCTCAAGAGACCCAGTACTTC. Protein: CASTTASPQETQYF. The full variable domain, its missing parts supplied by reference TRBV2 and TRBJ2-5, is EPEVTQTPSHQVTQMGQEVILRCVPISNHLYFYWYRQILGQKVEFLVSFYNNEISEKSEIFDDQFSVERPDGSNFTLKIRSTKLEDSAMYFCASTTASPQETQYFGPGTRLLVL.

The genes are TRBV18 and TRBJ2-2; possibly TRBD1 for D (6 bases). CDR3 size: 15 residues. In germline, CDR1 is KGHSH, CDR2 LQKENI. Trimming stripped 3 bases from V and 4 bases from J, with 12 bases between. In nucleotides, the CDR3 is TGTGCCAGCTCACCTGGTCAGGGGAGCACCGGGGAGCTGTTTTTT. Its translation: CASSPGQGSTGELFF. Combining the CDR3 with reference TRBV18 and TRBJ2-2 gives the whole variable domain NAGVMQNPRHLVRRRGQEARLRCSPMKGHSHVYWYRQLPEEGLKFMVYLQKENIIDESGMPKERFSAEFPKEGPSILRIQQVVRGDSAAYFCASSPGQGSTGELFFGEGSRLTVL.

This sequence joins TRBV5-8 and TRBJ2-5, with D maybe TRBD2 (6 bases). Trimming shortened V by 7 bases and J by 2 bases, and 21 bases separated the two germline ends. The V gene's germline CDR1 is SGHTS and CDR2 YDEGEE. The CDR3 is made up of 16 amino acids. The CDR3 loop reads CASPLGLLARQETQYF. In nucleotides, the CDR3 is TGTGCCAGCCCCCTTGGGCTGCTAGCGAGACAAGAGACCCAGTACTTC.